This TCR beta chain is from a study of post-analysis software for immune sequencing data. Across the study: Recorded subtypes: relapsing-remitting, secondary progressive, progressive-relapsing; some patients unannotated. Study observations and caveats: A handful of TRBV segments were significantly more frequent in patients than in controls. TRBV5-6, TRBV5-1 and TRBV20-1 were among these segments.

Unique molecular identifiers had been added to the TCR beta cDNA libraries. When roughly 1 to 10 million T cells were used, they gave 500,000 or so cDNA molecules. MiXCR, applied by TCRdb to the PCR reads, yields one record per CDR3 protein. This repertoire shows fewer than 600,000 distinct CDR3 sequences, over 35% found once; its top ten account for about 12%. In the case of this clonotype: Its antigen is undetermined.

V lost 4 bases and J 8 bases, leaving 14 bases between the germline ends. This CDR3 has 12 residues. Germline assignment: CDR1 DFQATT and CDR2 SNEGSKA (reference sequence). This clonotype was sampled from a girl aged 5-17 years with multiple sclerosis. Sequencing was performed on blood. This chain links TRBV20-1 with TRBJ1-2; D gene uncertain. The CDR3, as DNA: TGCAGTGCTATCGGGCCCCTCGGGGGCTACACCTTC. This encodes CSAIGPLGGYTF.